The rows below give T cell receptor beta chains drawn from one sample of a study of cytomegalovirus exposure and HLA in healthy donors. TCRdb's copy holds only in-frame clones and misses some; the assay was immunoSEQ multiplex PCR. The table shows 60,000 to 65,000 clones, with around 80% occurring only once. The material sequenced was PBMCs. All receptors come from a woman aged 40 to 49 in good health and CMV-seropositive. CDR3s include the opening cysteine and the closing phenylalanine or tryptophan. Fields, in order: J gene, D gene, clone size, V gene, CDR3 protein, CDR3 DNA. A D gene is named only where the DNA matches it firmly. Size is stated for part of the rows, as once, few or many counts, or as a class when the clone is expanded.

TRBJ2-5 TRBD1 . TRBV13 CASSANRGEETQYF TGTGCCAGCAGCGCAAACAGGGGGGAAGAGACCCAGTACTTC
TRBJ2-1 TRBD1 . TRBV19 CASSIPGQGYNEQFF TGTGCCAGTAGTATTCCCGGACAGGGTTACAATGAGCAGTTCTTC
TRBJ1-4 . once TRBV30 CAWSVGGRQKLFF TGTGCCTGGAGTGTTGGGGGCCGACAAAAACTGTTTTTT
TRBJ1-3 . . TRBV10-3 CAISDRTGRNTIYF TGTGCCATCAGTGACCGTACAGGGAGAAACACCATATATTTT
TRBJ2-3 . . TRBV19 CASSPGVYTQYF TGTGCCAGTAGTCCCGGTGTTTATACGCAGTATTTT
TRBJ1-2 . . TRBV6-1 CASSTRLREGYGYTF TGTGCCAGCAGTACTAGACTCAGGGAGGGCTATGGCTACACCTTC
TRBJ2-2 . . TRBV29-1 CSVEGAVRGTGELFF TGCAGCGTTGAGGGGGCGGTAAGAGGCACCGGGGAGCTGTTTTTT
TRBJ2-7 TRBD2 . TRBV6-1 CASSTGGTQAPEQYF TGTGCCAGCAGCACGGGGGGAACACAGGCCCCCGAGCAGTACTTC
TRBJ2-3 TRBD2 . TRBV29-1 CSVLGLAENTQYF TGCAGCGTTTTGGGACTAGCGGAGAATACGCAGTATTTT
TRBJ2-6 . . TRBV7-9 CASSLQGISGANVLTF TGTGCCAGCAGCTTACAGGGGATCTCTGGGGCCAACGTCCTGACTTTC
TRBJ1-5 . . TRBV7-9 CASSLEGSNQPQHF TGTGCCAGCAGCTTGGAGGGAAGCAATCAGCCCCAGCATTTT
TRBJ1-5 TRBD1 . TRBV7-2 CASSWGTVNQPQHF TGTGCCAGCAGCTGGGGGACAGTCAATCAGCCCCAGCATTTT
TRBJ1-1 . few TRBV6-5 CASSYGGGDTEAFF TGTGCCAGCAGTTACGGCGGCGGAGACACTGAAGCTTTCTTT
TRBJ2-7 . . TRBV5-1 CASSGGMSSYEQYF TGCGCCAGCAGTGGAGGAATGAGCTCCTACGAGCAGTACTTC
TRBJ2-5 . . TRBV5-4 CASSSGDRQETQYF TGTGCCAGCAGCTCAGGGGATAGACAAGAGACCCAGTACTTC
TRBJ1-1 . . TRBV9 CASSARGGVGSITPEAFF TGTGCCAGCAGTGCGAGGGGGGGCGTGGGCTCAATAACACCTGAAGCTTTCTTT
TRBJ1-1 . . TRBV6-6 CASSYYSGGYITEAFF TGTGCCAGCAGTTACTATAGTGGGGGGTACATCACTGAAGCTTTCTTT
TRBJ2-7 TRBD1 . TRBV7-9 CASSQTGNEQYF TGTGCCAGCAGCCAGACAGGGAACGAGCAGTACTTC
TRBJ2-5 TRBD1 . TRBV2 CASSDNRGIQETQYF TGTGCCAGCAGTGATAACAGGGGAATCCAAGAGACCCAGTACTTC
TRBJ2-6 TRBD1 once TRBV10-3 CAVGDSLSGANVLTF TGTGCCGTCGGGGACAGCCTCTCTGGGGCCAACGTCCTGACTTTC
TRBJ1-2 . . TRBV7-9 CASSFGRLGIYGYTF TGTGCCAGCAGCTTTGGCAGGCTCGGAATCTATGGCTACACCTTC
TRBJ1-4 . . TRBV27 CASSSTSRGEKLFF TGTGCCAGCAGTTCTACTAGTCGGGGGGAAAAACTGTTTTTT
TRBJ2-5 TRBD2 . TRBV5-6 CASSLGLAGGTETQYF TGTGCCAGCAGCTTGGGACTAGCGGGGGGGACGGAGACCCAGTACTTC
TRBJ1-1 . . TRBV18 CASSPVLAEAFF TGTGCCAGCTCACCCGTACTGGCTGAAGCTTTCTTT
TRBJ1-4 . . TRBV19 CASSMILAATNEKLFF TGTGCCAGTAGTATGATTTTAGCAGCAACTAATGAAAAACTGTTTTTT
TRBJ2-3 TRBD2 . TRBV7-8 CASSLGASGGFRTQYF TGTGCCAGCAGCCTAGGGGCTAGCGGGGGGTTTCGTACGCAGTATTTT
TRBJ1-2 . once TRBV15 CATSREAGAYGYTF TGTGCCACCAGCAGAGAGGCAGGGGCCTATGGCTACACCTTC
TRBJ2-3 TRBD2 . TRBV4-3 CASSPFPTSGGRVDTQYF TGCGCCAGCAGCCCCTTCCCGACTAGCGGGGGGAGAGTGGATACGCAGTATTTT
TRBJ2-3 TRBD2 . TRBV7-7 CASSPRTSGGTDTQYF TGTGCCAGCAGCCCTCGGACTAGCGGGGGGACAGATACGCAGTATTTT
TRBJ2-1 . . TRBV25-1 CASGNRGVPGGEQFF TGTGCCAGCGGAAACAGAGGCGTACCCGGGGGTGAGCAGTTCTTC
TRBJ2-7 TRBD1 . TRBV4-1 CASSQDPGGAGEQYF TGCGCCAGCAGCCAAGATCCAGGGGGCGCGGGAGAGCAGTACTTC
TRBJ2-2 . once TRBV7-9 CASSLQGYSGELFF TGTGCCAGCAGCTTACAGGGTTATTCCGGGGAGCTGTTTTTT
TRBJ2-2 . . TRBV5-8 CASSLVSGEFGGELFF TGTGCCAGCAGCTTGGTTTCCGGGGAATTTGGCGGGGAGCTGTTTTTT
TRBJ2-5 . . TRBV5-4 CASSRQEQETQYF TGTGCCAGCAGTCGACAGGAACAAGAGACCCAGTACTTC
TRBJ1-2 TRBD1 . TRBV30 CAWSGRTGYSYGYTF TGTGCCTGGAGCGGTCGGACAGGGTATTCCTATGGCTACACCTTC
TRBJ2-1 TRBD2 . TRBV7-7 CASSPRGGLYNEQFF TGTGCCAGCAGCCCGCGGGGGGGGCTTTATAATGAGCAGTTCTTC